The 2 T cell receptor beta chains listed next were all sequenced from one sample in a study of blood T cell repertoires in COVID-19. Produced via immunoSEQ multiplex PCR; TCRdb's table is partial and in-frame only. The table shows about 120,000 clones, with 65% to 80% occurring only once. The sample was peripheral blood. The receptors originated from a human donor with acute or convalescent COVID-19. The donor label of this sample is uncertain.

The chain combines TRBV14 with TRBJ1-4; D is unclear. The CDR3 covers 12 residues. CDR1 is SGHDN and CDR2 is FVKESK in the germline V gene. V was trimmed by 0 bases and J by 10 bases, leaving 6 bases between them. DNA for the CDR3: TGTGCCAGCAGCCAAGATAGTAGAAAACTGTTTTTT. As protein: CASSQDSRKLFF.

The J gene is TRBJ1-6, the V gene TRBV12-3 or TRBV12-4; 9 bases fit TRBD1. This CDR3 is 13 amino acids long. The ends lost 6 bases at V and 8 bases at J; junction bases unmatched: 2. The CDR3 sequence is CASSRDRDSPLHF. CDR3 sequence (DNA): TGTGCCAGCAGCCGGGACAGGGATTCACCCCTCCACTTT.